The 19 T cell receptor beta chains in this list originate from one sample, sequenced in a study of cytomegalovirus exposure and HLA in healthy donors. A multiplex PCR was run with 60 Vbeta primers and 13 Jbeta primers. Assay: immunoSEQ multiplex PCR; the TCRdb copy retains only in-frame clones and omits some. The repertoire holds tens of thousands of clones, 72% seen once, with just under 5% in the top ten. Source material: PBMCs. The source is a man aged 60 to 75 in good health and CMV-seropositive.

The V and J genes are TRBV9 and TRBJ2-1; 10 bases align to TRBD2. Germline V gives CDR1 SGDLS, CDR2 YYNGEE. The V and J ends lost 3 bases and 8 bases, in that order; junction bases with no gene match: 11. The CDR3 totals 16 residues. CDR3 protein: CASSAQVAGGGDEQFF. In nucleotides, the CDR3 is TGTGCCAGCAGCGCACAGGTAGCGGGGGGTGGCGATGAGCAGTTCTTC.

Written as DNA, the CDR3 is TGTGCCAGCAGCTTGCTCGGGGGGGCCTGGGAGACCCAGTACTTC. It yields the protein CASSLLGGAWETQYF. The chain uses TRBV5-8 and TRBJ2-5, with 8 bases aligning to TRBD2. V dropped 1 base and J dropped 5; count of bases not matched to a gene: 7. CDR1 is SGHTS, CDR2 YDEGEE, per germline. CDR3 size: 15 residues.

The chain is built from TRBV25-1 and TRBJ2-5; tentative D call: TRBD2 (6 bases). The germline V gene has CDR1 MGHDK and CDR2 SYGVNS. V lost 11 bases to trimming and J lost 4 bases, with 17 bases between them. The CDR3 has 13 residues. The CDR3 bases are TGTGCCGTAGGGGAGGCGGGAAGAGAGACCCAGTACTTC. Its protein is CAVGEAGRETQYF.

The V gene is TRBV6-5, the J gene TRBJ2-2; no clear D. This CDR3 region has 14 residues. CDR1 MNHEY and CDR2 SVGAGI come from the germline V gene. V was trimmed by 0 bases and J by 5 bases, leaving 7 bases between them. CDR3 DNA sequence: TGTGCCAGCAGTTACTCTCAGTGGACCGGGGAGCTGTTTTTT. It encodes CASSYSQWTGELFF.

The V and J genes are TRBV14 and TRBJ2-3, with 7 bases matching TRBD2. CDR1 is SGHDN and CDR2 is FVKESK in the germline V gene. V was pared by 4 bases and J by 4 bases, with 8 bases of the junction left unmatched. The CDR3 has 15 residues. The CDR3 DNA sequence: TGTGCCAGCAGCCTCGCCGGACTAGGATCAGATACGCAGTATTTT. Its protein product is CASSLAGLGSDTQYF.

The V gene is TRBV2, the J gene TRBJ1-2; D remains ambiguous. CDR3 length: 11 residues. Trimming pared 7 bases from V and 7 bases from J, leaving 10 bases between. Looked up from germline, CDR1 is SNHLY and CDR2 is FYNNEI. The CDR3 DNA is TGTGCCAGCACCGAGGCGGGTGGCTACACCTTC. Amino acid sequence: CASTEAGGYTF.

J is TRBJ2-2 and V is TRBV5-6; TRBD1 agrees at 7 bases. The CDR3 is 13 amino acids. V shed 5 bases and J 7 bases; nucleotides not matched to a gene: 5. From germline, CDR1 is SGHDT and CDR2 YYEEEE. CDR3 in amino acids: CASSYTGDGELFF. The CDR3 DNA sequence: TGTGCCAGCAGTTATACAGGGGACGGGGAGCTGTTTTTT.

V usage is TRBV7-8 and J usage is TRBJ2-3, with D possibly matching TRBD1 (5 bases). V lost 5 bases and J lost 0, with 9 bases in between. This CDR3 has 14 residues. Germline CDR1 SGHVS, CDR2 FQNEAQ. The CDR3 loop is CASSPQGSTDTQYF. DNA for the CDR3: TGTGCCAGCAGCCCTCAGGGTAGCACAGATACGCAGTATTTT.

The rearrangement joins TRBV7-8 to TRBJ1-5; D not resolved. Deletions cut 1 base from V and 1 base from J, with 8 bases between. The CDR3 covers 15 residues. Germline V CDR1 and CDR2: SGHVS, FQNEAQ. The CDR3 coding sequence is TGTGCCAGCAGCTTAGAGTTACGGAGCAATCAGCCCCAGCATTTT. It codes for CASSLELRSNQPQHF.

The J gene is TRBJ2-2, the V gene TRBV18; TRBD1 might be the D (5 bases). The CDR3 consists of 15 residues. V lost 3 bases, J lost 0 bases, and 8 bases lay in between. Germline V gene sequence: CDR1 KGHSH, CDR2 LQKENI. CDR3 DNA: TGTGCCAGCTCACCGTCAGGGTCGAACACCGGGGAGCTGTTTTTT. Protein: CASSPSGSNTGELFF.

This clone has only a few counts. The J gene is TRBJ2-5, the V gene TRBV5-6; 7 positions match TRBD1. In germline, CDR1 is SGHDT, CDR2 YYEEEE. This CDR3 has 14 residues. Trimming at V came to 2 bases and at J to 5 bases, leaving 6 bases not matched to a gene. In nucleotides, the CDR3 is TGTGCCAGCAGCTTCCGGGACAGCAGGGAGACCCAGTACTTC. This codes for CASSFRDSRETQYF. The full variable domain, rest sourced from reference TRBV5-6 and TRBJ2-5, is DAGVTQSPTHLIKTRGQQVTLRCSPKSGHDTVSWYQQALGQGPQFIFQYYEEEERQRGNFPDRFSGHQFPNYSSELNVNALLLGDSALYLCASSFRDSRETQYFGPGTRLLVL.

The chain combines TRBV9 with TRBJ1-2; the D is unclear. V was cut by 4 bases and J by 4 bases, with 11 bases left in between. The V gene's germline CDR1 is SGDLS and CDR2 YYNGEE. The CDR3 extends over 13 amino acids. Here the CDR3 DNA reads TGTGCCAGCAGCCCCGAGTGGAGCTATGGCTACACCTTC. This sequence encodes CASSPEWSYGYTF.

The rearrangement joins TRBV4-1 to TRBJ2-5, with 12 positions matching TRBD1. Germline CDR1 is MGHRA and CDR2 is YSYEKL. Trimming took 5 bases from V and 5 from J; bases not matched to a gene: 6. This CDR3 comprises 15 residues. The DNA of the CDR3 is TGCGCCAGCAGCAGGGGACAGGGGGCTCTGGAGACCCAGTACTTC. Amino acid sequence: CASSRGQGALETQYF.

The rearrangement links TRBV18 to TRBJ1-3; D gene ambiguous. CDR3 length: 17 residues. V lost 2 bases to trimming and J lost 2 bases, with 16 bases between them. From germline, CDR1 is KGHSH and CDR2 LQKENI. DNA for the CDR3: TGTGCCAGCTCACCATCGGCGCGGGGTAGACCTGGAAACACCATATATTTT. Protein: CASSPSARGRPGNTIYF. The entire variable domain, with the rest obtained from reference TRBV18 and TRBJ1-3, is as follows: NAGVMQNPRHLVRRRGQEARLRCSPMKGHSHVYWYRQLPEEGLKFMVYLQKENIIDESGMPKERFSAEFPKEGPSILRIQQVVRGDSAAYFCASSPSARGRPGNTIYFGEGSWLTVV.

The rearrangement joins TRBV7-2 to TRBJ1-1; tentatively, D is TRBD1 (5 bases). V lost 1 base to trimming and J lost 1 base, with 19 bases between them. The CDR3 contains 18 residues. The V gene's germline CDR1 is SGHTA and CDR2 FQGNSA. CDR3 in DNA: TGTGCCAGCAGCTTAGAACTGGGGGGAAGGCGGACGAACACTGAAGCTTTCTTT. Translated, it gives CASSLELGGRRTNTEAFF. The variable domain in full, completed from reference TRBV7-2 and TRBJ1-1, reads GAGVSQSPSNKVTEKGKDVELRCDPISGHTALYWYRQSLGQGLEFLIYFQGNSAPDKSGLPSDRFSAERTGGSVSTLTIQRTQQEDSAVYLCASSLELGGRRTNTEAFFGQGTRLTVV.

The chain uses TRBV12-5 and TRBJ2-3; D perhaps matches TRBD2 (6 bases). From germline, CDR1 is LGHNT and CDR2 FRNRAP. V was shortened by 7 bases and J by 3 bases, with 11 bases between the two germline ends. The CDR3 length is 13 residues. CDR3 nucleotide sequence: TGTGCTAGTGTTCCCAGCGGGACAGATACGCAGTATTTT. Translation gives CASVPSGTDTQYF.

This clone was recorded only once. The DNA of the CDR3 is TGTGCCAGCAGCCAGGACAAACGGCAGTACTTC. This translates into CASSQDKRQYF. The chain links TRBV6-1 to TRBJ2-7; the D gene is possibly TRBD1 (5 bases). The CDR3 has 11 residues. The V gene's germline CDR1 is MNHNS and CDR2 SASEGT. V lost 6 bases to trimming and J lost 9 bases, with 12 bases between them.

The chain carries TRBV2 and TRBJ1-4, with a possible D match to TRBD1 (5 bases). V lost 2 bases and J lost 10, with 17 bases in between. CDR3 length: 15 amino acids. Germline CDR1 SNHLY, CDR2 FYNNEI. CDR3 in DNA: TGTGCCAGCAGTGAAAACCCTCGGTTGGGGGGAAAACTGTTTTTT. Its protein is CASSENPRLGGKLFF.

This clone has more than one count but fewer than ten. This chain connects TRBV9 to TRBJ1-2; D remains ambiguous. V was pared by 0 bases and J by 8 bases, with 8 bases between. The length of the CDR3 is 12 residues. CDR1 is SGDLS, CDR2 YYNGEE, per germline. CDR3 bases: TGTGCCAGCAGCGTAGGTCGGGAGGGCTACACCTTC. Its translation: CASSVGREGYTF.